The sequence of this T cell receptor (beta chain) was determined in a study of cytomegalovirus exposure and HLA in healthy donors (dated by TCRdb to 2016 to 2017). Context from the whole study: A later analysis indicated that the roughly 120 validation repertoires were generated on the platform also employed for the approximately 700 repertoires of the first cohort. The study was designed to test whether signatures of past pathogen exposure could be identified by cataloging public T cell receptors. Along with the approximately 700-subject first cohort, a separate validation cohort of over a hundred different subjects was used. To predict cytomegalovirus infection status, the study brought together high-throughput TCR immunosequencing, statistical association of individual TCRs with disease status, and machine learning. Paper-wide results and their limitations: A later analysis found that TCRs clustered in the first cohort also tended to co-occur in the roughly 110 validation repertoires, with approximately 93% of cluster scores above 0. The study gave a list of roughly 150 TCR beta chains associated with cytomegalovirus. A later analysis had no HLA typing for the validation cohort, so co-occurrence there was scored across all 110 or so repertoires. In vitro tests confirmed that a few of the cytomegalovirus-associated TCR beta chains recognize cytomegalovirus antigens. Across donors, most TCR sequences were observed very rarely, whereas some public TCRs were present in many individuals. The authors suggested that the approach could potentially be generalized to other disease states and immunological phenotypes. Cytomegalovirus status was reported to be diagnosed by the classifier with high specificity and sensitivity in both the original and validation cohorts.

The protocol used for the library was the immunoSEQ multiplex PCR assay. On the study's bioinformatics: A statistical classification framework was built to diagnose cytomegalovirus status from the catalog of TCR beta chain sequences. Held by TCRdb, this immuneACCESS table contains in-frame sequences only and omits some clones. Under half of the omission traces to an unresolved V gene where checked; the cause of the rest is unknown. V, J and clone size were drawn from that table, and D and trimming were deduced from the DNA. The sample has fewer than 70,000 clones on record, 90% of them singletons. Clones ranked in the top ten supply roughly 3% of the sample. As to this clone: Its antigen is currently not known. Base qualities were left out, and no much larger clone turns up one base away.

CDR1 MNHEY and CDR2 SVGAGI are derived from the germline V gene. V is reduced by 10 bases and J by 3 bases, leaving a spacing of 16 bases between them. Including cysteine and phenylalanine, the CDR3 has 14 amino acids. Only the CDR3 portion is preserved as DNA: 42 bases, with reading frame beginning at the first base. Donors formed part of the validation cohort, which comprised 120 subjects and was distinct from the first cohort of some 700 subjects. The chain employs TRBV6-5 and TRBJ1-5, with the D gene not confidently named. Sequencing input: PBMCs. The TCR comes from a man between 18 and 35 years old in good health and CMV-seronegative. The encoded CDR3 is CATHSEFTNQPQHF. DNA sequence: TGTGCCACCCACTCTGAGTTTACCAATCAGCCCCAGCATTTT.